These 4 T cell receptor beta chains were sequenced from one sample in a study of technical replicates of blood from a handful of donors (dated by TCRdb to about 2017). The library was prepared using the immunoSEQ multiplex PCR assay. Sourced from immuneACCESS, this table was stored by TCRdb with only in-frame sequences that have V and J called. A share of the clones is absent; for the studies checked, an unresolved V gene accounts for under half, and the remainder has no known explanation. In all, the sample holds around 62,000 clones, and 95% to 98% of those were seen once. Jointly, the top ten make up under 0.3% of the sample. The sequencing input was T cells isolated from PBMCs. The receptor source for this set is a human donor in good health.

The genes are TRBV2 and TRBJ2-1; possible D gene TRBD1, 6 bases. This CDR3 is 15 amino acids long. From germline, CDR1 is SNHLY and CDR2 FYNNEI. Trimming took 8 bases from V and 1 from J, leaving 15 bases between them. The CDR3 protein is CASSRGRGSYNEQFF. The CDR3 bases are TGTGCCAGCTCGAGGGGCAGGGGATCCTACAATGAGCAGTTCTTC.

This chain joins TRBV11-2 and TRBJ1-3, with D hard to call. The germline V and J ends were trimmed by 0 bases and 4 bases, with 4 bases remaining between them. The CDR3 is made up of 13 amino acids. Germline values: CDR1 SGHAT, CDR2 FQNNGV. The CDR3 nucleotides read TGTGCCAGCAGCTTAGATCGGGGAAACACCATATATTTT. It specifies CASSLDRGNTIYF. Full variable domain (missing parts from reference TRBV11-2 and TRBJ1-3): EAGVAQSPRYKIIEKRQSVAFWCNPISGHATLYWYQQILGQGPKLLIQFQNNGVVDDSQLPKDRFSAERLKGVDSTLKIQPAKLEDSAVYLCASSLDRGNTIYFGEGSWLTVV.

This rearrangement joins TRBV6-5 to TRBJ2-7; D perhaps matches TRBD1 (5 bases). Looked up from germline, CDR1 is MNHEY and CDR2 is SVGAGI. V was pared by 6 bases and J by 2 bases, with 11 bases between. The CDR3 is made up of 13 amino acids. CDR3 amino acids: CASRRVGPYEQYF. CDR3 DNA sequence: TGTGCCAGCAGGAGAGTGGGGCCCTACGAGCAGTACTTC.

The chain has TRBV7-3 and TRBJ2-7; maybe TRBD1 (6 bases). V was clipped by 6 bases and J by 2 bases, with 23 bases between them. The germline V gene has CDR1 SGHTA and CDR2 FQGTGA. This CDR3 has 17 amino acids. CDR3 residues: CASRGRDTGRHTYEQYF. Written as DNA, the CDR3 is TGTGCCAGCAGGGGTCGGGACACTGGCCGTCACACCTACGAGCAGTACTTC.